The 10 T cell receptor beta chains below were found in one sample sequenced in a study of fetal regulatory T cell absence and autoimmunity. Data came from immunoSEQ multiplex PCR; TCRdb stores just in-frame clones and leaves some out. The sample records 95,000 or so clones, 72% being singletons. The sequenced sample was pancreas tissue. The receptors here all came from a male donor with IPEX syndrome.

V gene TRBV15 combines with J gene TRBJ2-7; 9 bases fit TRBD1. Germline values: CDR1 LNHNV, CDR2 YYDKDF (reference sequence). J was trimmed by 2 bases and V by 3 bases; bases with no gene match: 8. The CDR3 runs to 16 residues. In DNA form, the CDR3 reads TGTGCCACCAGCAGGGGTAGGGGACAGGGCGCCTACGAGCAGTACTTC. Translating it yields CATSRGRGQGAYEQYF.

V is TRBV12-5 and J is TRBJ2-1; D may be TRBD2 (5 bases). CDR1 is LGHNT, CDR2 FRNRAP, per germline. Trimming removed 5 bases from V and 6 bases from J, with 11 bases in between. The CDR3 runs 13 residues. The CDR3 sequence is CASGDLATNEQFF. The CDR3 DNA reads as TGTGCTAGTGGTGACCTAGCTACCAATGAGCAGTTCTTC. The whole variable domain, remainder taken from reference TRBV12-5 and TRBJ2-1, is DARVTQTPRHKVTEMGQEVTMRCQPILGHNTVFWYRQTMMQGLELLAYFRNRAPLDDSGMPKDRFSAEMPDATLATLKIQPSEPRDSAVYFCASGDLATNEQFFGPGTRLTVL.

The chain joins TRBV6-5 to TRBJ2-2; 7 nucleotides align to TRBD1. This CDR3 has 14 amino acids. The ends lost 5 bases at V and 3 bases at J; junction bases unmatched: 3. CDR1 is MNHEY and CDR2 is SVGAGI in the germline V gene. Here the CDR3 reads CASSRGTDTGELFF. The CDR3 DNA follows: TGTGCCAGCAGTCGAGGGACAGACACCGGGGAGCTGTTTTTT.

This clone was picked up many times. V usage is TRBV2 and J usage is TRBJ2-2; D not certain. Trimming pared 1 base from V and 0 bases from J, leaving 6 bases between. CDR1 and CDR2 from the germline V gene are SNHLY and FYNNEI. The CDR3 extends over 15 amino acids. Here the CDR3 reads CASSEGVANTGELFF. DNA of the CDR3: TGTGCCAGCAGTGAAGGGGTAGCGAACACCGGGGAGCTGTTTTTT.

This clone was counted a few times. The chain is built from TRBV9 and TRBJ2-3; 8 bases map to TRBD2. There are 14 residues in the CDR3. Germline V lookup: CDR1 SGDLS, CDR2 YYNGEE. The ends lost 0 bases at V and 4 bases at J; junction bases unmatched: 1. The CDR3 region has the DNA TGTGCCAGCAGCGTAGCGGGGGGGCCAGATACGCAGTATTTT. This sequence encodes CASSVAGGPDTQYF.

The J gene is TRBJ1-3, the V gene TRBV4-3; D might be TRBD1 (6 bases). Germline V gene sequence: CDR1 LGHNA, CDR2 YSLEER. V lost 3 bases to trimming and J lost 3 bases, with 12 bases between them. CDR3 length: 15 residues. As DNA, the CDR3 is TGCGCCAGCAGCCATAATACAGGGTATGGAAACACCATATATTTT. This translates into CASSHNTGYGNTIYF.

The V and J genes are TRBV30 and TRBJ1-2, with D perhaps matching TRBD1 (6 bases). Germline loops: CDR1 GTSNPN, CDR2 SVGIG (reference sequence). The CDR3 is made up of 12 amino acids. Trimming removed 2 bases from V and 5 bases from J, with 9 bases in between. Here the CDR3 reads CAWSPTGYGYTF. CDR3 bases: TGTGCCTGGAGTCCGACAGGTTATGGCTACACCTTC. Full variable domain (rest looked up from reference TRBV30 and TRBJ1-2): SQTIHQWPATLVQPVGSPLSLECTVEGTSNPNLYWYRQAAGRGLQLLFYSVGIGQISSEVPQNLSASRPQDRQFILSSKKLLLSDSGFYLCAWSPTGYGYTFGSGTRLTVV.

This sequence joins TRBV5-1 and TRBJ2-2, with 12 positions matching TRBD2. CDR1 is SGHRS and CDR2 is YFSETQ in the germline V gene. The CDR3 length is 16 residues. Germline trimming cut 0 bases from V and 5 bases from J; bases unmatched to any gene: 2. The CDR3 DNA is TGCGCCAGCAGCTTGGGACTAGCGGGAGTAACCGGGGAGCTGTTTTTT. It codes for CASSLGLAGVTGELFF.

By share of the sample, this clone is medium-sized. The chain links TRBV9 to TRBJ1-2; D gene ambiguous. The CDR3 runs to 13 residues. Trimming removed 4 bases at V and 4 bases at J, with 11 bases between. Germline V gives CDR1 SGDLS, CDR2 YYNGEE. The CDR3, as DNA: TGTGCCAGCAGCCCTGGAGGGAGCTATGGCTACACCTTC. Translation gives CASSPGGSYGYTF.

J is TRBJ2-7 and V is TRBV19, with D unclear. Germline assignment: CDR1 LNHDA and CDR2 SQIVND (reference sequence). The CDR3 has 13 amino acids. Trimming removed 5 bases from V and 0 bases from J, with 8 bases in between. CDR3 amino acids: CASSVQGSYEQYF. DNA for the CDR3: TGTGCCAGTAGTGTTCAAGGCTCCTACGAGCAGTACTTC.